These T cell receptor beta chains were read from a single sample in a study of T cells in Graves' hyperthyroidism and ophthalmopathy. TCRdb redid the calling of the multiplex PCR reads with MiXCR, one entry per CDR3 protein. The top ten hold roughly 18% of the sample, which has a few hundred thousand distinct CDR3 sequences, about a sixth seen once. Sequenced sample: blood. The source of these receptors is a woman aged 18-29 years with Graves' ophthalmopathy. The CDR3 runs from the conserved cysteine through the conserved F or W. The order of the fields is V gene, clone size, CDR3 length, J gene, D gene, CDR3 protein, CDR3 DNA. A D gene is named only where the DNA matches it firmly. Size is stated for part of the rows, as once, few or many counts, or as a class when the clone is expanded.

TRBV9,many,15,TRBJ2-1,TRBD1,CASSETGVDYNEQFF,TGTGCCAGCAGCGAGACAGGGGTAGACTACAATGAGCAGTTCTTC
TRBV28,-,12,TRBJ1-4,-,CASSNNREKLFF,TGTGCCAGTAGCAACAACAGGGAAAAACTGTTTTTT
TRBV28,once,15,TRBJ2-3,TRBD2,CVSSVRGGSTDTQYF,TGTGTCAGCAGTGTCCGCGGGGGGAGCACAGATACGCAGTATTTT
TRBV4-3,few,15,TRBJ2-1,-,CASSLVGSLYNEQFF,TGCGCCAGCAGCCTGGTCGGTAGTCTCTACAATGAGCAGTTCTTC
TRBV4-1,few,15,TRBJ2-7,TRBD1,CASSQVSGQGYEQYF,TGCGCCAGCAGCCAAGTATCGGGACAGGGCTACGAGCAGTACTTC
TRBV27,-,15,TRBJ2-1,-,CASSDWGTSYNEQFF,TGTGCCAGCAGTGACTGGGGGACTTCCTACAATGAGCAGTTCTTC
TRBV5-5,-,14,TRBJ2-7,-,CASSLISGAYEQYF,TGTGCCAGCAGCTTGATTTCAGGGGCCTACGAGCAGTACTTC
TRBV11-2,many,15,TRBJ2-5,-,CASSFDPGAEETQYF,TGTGCCAGCAGCTTCGATCCCGGGGCGGAGGAGACCCAGTACTTC
TRBV5-1,-,15,TRBJ2-2,-,CASSLGALNTGELFF,TGCGCCAGCAGCTTGGGTGCCCTGAACACCGGGGAGCTGTTTTTT
TRBV27,few,16,TRBJ2-6,TRBD2,CASRLAGVSGANVLTF,TGTGCCAGCAGACTAGCGGGAGTTTCAGGGGCCAACGTCCTGACTTTC
TRBV5-5,-,15,TRBJ1-1,-,CASSRRYTQNTEAFF,TGTGCCAGCAGTAGAAGATACACCCAGAACACTGAAGCTTTCTTT
TRBV6-1,few,14,TRBJ2-1,-,CASLARGWDNEQFF,TGTGCCAGCTTAGCCCGGGGGTGGGACAATGAGCAGTTCTTC
TRBV10-3,few,16,TRBJ2-1,TRBD2,CAVNDPGLAGVGEQFF,TGTGCCGTCAACGACCCGGGACTAGCGGGAGTCGGGGAGCAGTTCTTC
TRBV7-3,many,15,TRBJ2-3,TRBD2,CASSSSGGAGDTQYF,TGTGCCAGCAGTTCGTCCGGGGGGGCTGGAGATACGCAGTATTTT
TRBV30,many,13,TRBJ1-1,TRBD1,CAWNYGTGTEAFF,TGTGCCTGGAACTATGGGACAGGAACTGAAGCTTTCTTT
TRBV7-2,many,18,TRBJ2-3,-,CASSSPGQGGMSTDTQYF,TGTGCCAGCAGCTCCCCCGGACAGGGAGGGATGAGCACAGATACGCAGTATTTT
TRBV7-9,-,15,TRBJ2-7,-,CASSLTPGGTYEQYF,TGTGCCAGCAGCTTAACCCCAGGCGGAACCTACGAGCAGTACTTC
TRBV13,many,16,TRBJ2-1,TRBD2,CASSLVLAGVYNEQFF,TGTGCCAGCAGCTTAGTGCTAGCGGGAGTTTACAATGAGCAGTTCTTC
TRBV27,many,15,TRBJ2-7,-,CASSLGHRVTYEQYF,TGTGCCAGCAGCCTAGGACACCGGGTGACCTACGAGCAGTACTTC
TRBV5-6,-,11,TRBJ1-1,-,CASYRSLEAFF,TGTGCCAGCTACAGGTCCCTTGAAGCTTTCTTT
TRBV12-3/TRBV12-4,many,14,TRBJ1-1,-,CASSLGGINTEAFF,TGTGCCAGCAGTTTAGGGGGGATCAACACTGAAGCTTTCTTT
TRBV2,many,12,TRBJ1-1,-,CASSESDREAFF,TGTGCCAGCAGTGAATCCGACCGAGAAGCTTTCTTT
TRBV9,-,15,TRBJ2-2,-,CASSGVGGNTGELFF,TGTGCCAGCAGCGGAGTAGGAGGGAACACCGGGGAGCTGTTTTTT
TRBV7-6,-,14,TRBJ1-1,-,CASSLYRKNTEAFF,TGTGCCAGCAGCTTATACCGAAAGAACACTGAAGCTTTCTTT
TRBV20-1,few,13,TRBJ2-7,TRBD1,CSARGTGVYEQYF,TGCAGTGCTAGAGGGACAGGAGTTTACGAGCAGTACTTC
TRBV28,-,15,TRBJ2-5,TRBD2,CASSYGTSGQETQYF,TGTGCCAGCAGTTACGGGACTAGCGGCCAAGAGACCCAGTACTTC
TRBV18,many,12,TRBJ2-3,-,CASSRVTDTQYF,TGTGCCAGCTCCCGTGTGACAGATACGCAGTATTTT
TRBV6-5,many,11,TRBJ2-3,-,CASSYGDTQYF,TGTGCCAGCAGCTACGGGGATACGCAGTATTTT
TRBV6-1,-,13,TRBJ1-1,-,CASSYRPYTEAFF,TGTGCCAGCAGTTATAGGCCCTACACTGAAGCTTTCTTT
TRBV15,-,15,TRBJ2-7,-,CATSRDRGSGREQYF,TGTGCCACCAGCAGAGATAGAGGTAGCGGTCGGGAGCAGTACTTC
TRBV27,-,14,TRBJ2-1,-,CASSSHPGYNEKFF,TGTGCCAGCAGCTCCCATCCCGGGTACAATGAGAAGTTCTTC
TRBV20-1,few,15,TRBJ1-1,-,CSARDPGQMNTEAFF,TGCAGTGCTAGAGACCCGGGACAAATGAACACTGAAGCTTTCTTT
TRBV5-8,many,12,TRBJ2-3,-,CASSFMADTQYF,TGTGCCAGCAGCTTCATGGCAGATACGCAGTATTTT
TRBV7-9,many,15,TRBJ2-3,TRBD1,CASSPTGGYTDTQYF,TGTGCCAGCAGCCCGACAGGGGGATACACAGATACGCAGTATTTT
TRBV19,-,14,TRBJ1-5,TRBD1,CASSIGQGDQPQHF,TGTGCCAGTAGTATAGGACAGGGCGATCAGCCCCAGCATTTT
TRBV20-1,many,13,TRBJ2-7,-,CSAPLDSSYEQYF,TGCAGTGCTCCGTTGGACAGCTCCTACGAGCAGTACTTC
TRBV28,many,15,TRBJ1-6,-,CASRRTGLANSPLHF,TGTGCCAGCAGACGCACAGGGTTGGCGAATTCACCCCTCCACTTT
TRBV2,few,12,TRBJ1-4,-,CASKGEDEKLFF,TGTGCCAGCAAAGGGGAGGACGAAAAACTGTTTTTT
TRBV20-1,-,14,TRBJ1-5,-,CSASFGGIGQPQHF,TGCAGTGCTAGTTTTGGGGGAATCGGACAGCCCCAGCATTTT
TRBV7-9,few,16,TRBJ1-4,-,CASSSRQTTTNEKLFF,TGTGCCAGCAGCTCACGACAGACTACAACTAATGAAAAACTGTTTTTT
TRBV19,few,11,TRBJ2-1,-,CASSRGREQFF,TGTGCCAGTAGTCGTGGGCGGGAGCAGTTCTTC
TRBV5-1,few,15,TRBJ1-2,TRBD1,CASSFSTGDNYGYTF,TGCGCCAGCAGCTTCTCGACAGGGGATAACTATGGCTACACCTTC
TRBV7-8,many,11,TRBJ2-1,-,CASSPLGQEFF,TGTGCCAGCAGCCCCTTGGGGCAGGAGTTCTTC
TRBV27,many,14,TRBJ2-7,-,CASSFKDPGLKQYF,TGTGCCAGCAGTTTCAAAGACCCAGGGTTAAAGCAGTACTTC